These 19 T cell receptor beta chains were all obtained from the same sample, sequenced in a study of T cell repertoires in cytomegalovirus infection. Antigen specificity for these receptors is unknown. A single record per CDR3 protein comes from TCRdb applying MiXCR to the reads. This table holds 400,000 to 600,000 distinct CDR3 sequences, about 39% found once. Sequencing used cultured PBMCs, obtained from culture after CMV antigen stimulation. Receptor source: a human donor in good health (CMV status not recorded). Some clones in this sample may be carry-over from other donors' samples.

The chain recombines TRBV6-1 with TRBJ2-7; 8 positions match TRBD2. CDR1 MNHNS and CDR2 SASEGT come from the germline V gene. The CDR3 runs 16 residues. Trimming cost V 6 bases and J 0 bases; bases outside gene matches: 10. The chain's CDR3 is CASRGSGGLSSYEQYF. The CDR3 region has the DNA TGTGCCAGCAGAGGAAGCGGGGGCCTTAGCTCCTACGAGCAGTACTTC.

This clonotype came up a few times. This chain connects TRBV7-8 to TRBJ2-1; 10 nucleotides agree with TRBD1. Germline CDR1 is SGHVS and CDR2 is FQNEAQ. The CDR3 extends over 15 amino acids. Trimming took 3 bases from V and 4 from J; bases not matched to a gene: 3. The CDR3 region is CASSLTGGGYNEQFF. CDR3 DNA sequence: TGTGCCAGCAGCTTGACAGGGGGCGGGTACAATGAGCAGTTCTTC. The entire variable domain, with the rest obtained from reference TRBV7-8 and TRBJ2-1, is as follows: GAGVSQSPRYKVAKRGQDVALRCDPISGHVSLFWYQQALGQGPEFLTYFQNEAQLDKSGLPSDRFFAERPEGSVSTLKIQRTQQEDSAVYLCASSLTGGGYNEQFFGPGTRLTVL.

The chain is built from TRBV12-3 or TRBV12-4 and TRBJ2-1; 7 bases fit TRBD1. The V gene end was trimmed by 7 bases and the J gene end by 0 bases; junction bases not matched to a gene: 6. The CDR3 runs to 15 residues. CDR3 region: CASTKGGSSYNEQFF. For the CDR3, the DNA is TGTGCCAGCACAAAAGGGGGCAGCTCCTACAATGAGCAGTTCTTC.

The chain combines TRBV7-2 with TRBJ1-6; unclear D gene. V was trimmed by 2 bases and J by 9 bases, leaving 8 bases between them. The germline CDR1 and CDR2 sequences are SGHTA and FQGNSA. The CDR3 sequence is 13 residues long. CDR3 region: CASSLPTISPLHF. CDR3 sequence (DNA): TGTGCCAGCAGCTTACCCACCATTTCACCCCTCCACTTT. The full variable domain, rest sourced from reference TRBV7-2 and TRBJ1-6, is GAGVSQSPSNKVTEKGKDVELRCDPISGHTALYWYRQSLGQGLEFLIYFQGNSAPDKSGLPSDRFSAERTGGSVSTLTIQRTQQEDSAVYLCASSLPTISPLHFGNGTRLTVT.

On this clonotype itself: At one boundary the junction diverges from the germline segment, which might be a read error. The chain employs TRBV7-2 and TRBJ1-6; no clear D gene. The CDR3 is 14 residues long. In germline, CDR1 is SGHTA, CDR2 FQGNSA. CDR3 amino acids: CASSIAGENSPLHF. Here the CDR3 DNA reads TGTGCCAGCAGCATAGCGGGAGAGAATTCACCCCTCCACTTT.

CDR3 in amino acids: CASNPGTRSDTQYF. The CDR3 region has the DNA TGTGCCAGCAACCCGGGAACGAGATCAGATACGCAGTATTTT. The genes are TRBV5-4 and TRBJ2-3, with a possible D match to TRBD2 (5 bases). The ends were cut back, 6 bases at V and 4 bases at J, with 15 bases in the middle. This CDR3 has 14 residues. Germline V CDR1 and CDR2: SGHNT, YYREEE (reference sequence).

CDR3 sequence reads: CASSFVFSPRTDTQYF. CDR3 DNA: TGTGCCAGCAGCTTCGTTTTTAGCCCCCGCACAGATACGCAGTATTTT. V gene TRBV7-8 combines with J gene TRBJ2-3; D is uncertain. The V end lost 3 bases, the J end lost 1 base, and 14 bases lay between the germline ends. The V gene's germline CDR1 is SGHVS and CDR2 FQNEAQ. This CDR3 region has 16 residues.

The chain combines TRBV5-5 with TRBJ2-3, with D tentatively TRBD2 (5 bases). The CDR3 has 14 residues. Trimming shortened V by 2 bases and J by 3 bases, and 10 bases separated the two germline ends. Germline V gene sequence: CDR1 SGHKS, CDR2 YYEKEE (reference sequence). The CDR3 region has the DNA TGTGCCAGCAGCTTCTTCTCGGGAACAGATACGCAGTATTTT. Residues: CASSFFSGTDTQYF.

V and J are TRBV28 and TRBJ2-2; 7 nucleotides align to TRBD2. V shed 7 bases, J shed 8 bases, and the junction held 10 bases outside the gene matches. The CDR3 spans 14 residues. Germline assignment: CDR1 MDHEN and CDR2 SYDVKM. The DNA of the CDR3 is TGTGCCAGCAACCCTAGCGGAACGGGGGGGGAGCTGTTTTTT. This translates into CASNPSGTGGELFF.

V and J are TRBV7-9 and TRBJ2-1; 11 bases are a match to TRBD2. The germline gives CDR1 SEHNR, CDR2 FQNEAQ (reference sequence). The CDR3 extends over 15 amino acids. V lost 1 base and J lost 9; bases outside the gene matches: 5. This CDR3 reads CASSLGSGRAGEQFF. CDR3 nucleotide sequence: TGTGCCAGCAGCTTAGGTAGCGGGAGGGCTGGTGAGCAGTTCTTC.

This clonotype was seen at least ten times. The J gene is TRBJ1-2, the V gene TRBV27; D not resolved. Germline V CDR1 and CDR2: MNHEY, SMNVEV (reference sequence). The V gene lost 5 bases and the J gene lost 8 bases, with 18 bases spanning the gap. The CDR3 has 14 amino acids. The CDR3 here is CASSPLLRTGGYTF. Written as DNA, the CDR3 is TGTGCCAGCAGTCCCCTCCTAAGGACGGGAGGCTACACCTTC.

The J gene is TRBJ1-1, the V gene TRBV10-3, with D possibly matching TRBD1 (6 bases). V lost 4 bases, J lost 7 bases, and 13 bases lay in between. The CDR3 is made up of 13 amino acids. Germline V gene lookup returns CDR1 ENHRY and CDR2 SYGVKD. The CDR3 DNA is TGTGCCATCAGTGTGGGGGCTGAGGGTGAAGCTTTCTTT. Translated: CAISVGAEGEAFF.

Of note for this clonotype: The junction departs from the called germline gene at one end, perhaps through a read error. The V and J genes are TRBV6-1 and TRBJ2-3; no reliable D call. The CDR3 consists of 13 residues. Germline values: CDR1 MNHNS, CDR2 SASEGT. DNA for the CDR3: TGTGCCAGCATTGAACAGATCACAGATACGCAGTATTTT. It codes for CASIEQITDTQYF.

V usage is TRBV6-6 and J usage is TRBJ1-1, with 9 bases aligning to TRBD1. The germline V gene has CDR1 MNHNY and CDR2 SVGAGI (reference sequence). This CDR3 has 15 residues. The trim removed 5 bases at V and 10 bases at J, leaving 14 bases unmatched. As DNA, the CDR3 is TGTGCCAGCAGTCCCCTGGGAGGACAGGGGATACGAGCTTTCTTT. Amino acid sequence: CASSPLGGQGIRAFF.

This clonotype was recorded only once. A much more abundant neighbour one base away suggests this may be a read error. This CDR3 is CASSSWREGQKQFF. The CDR3 bases are TGTGCCAGCAGCTCTTGGCGGGAGGGCCAGAAGCAGTTCTTC. The genes are TRBV7-4 and TRBJ2-1; 9 bases map to TRBD2. Germline V gives CDR1 SGHVT, CDR2 SQSDAQ. The CDR3 extends over 14 amino acids. J was trimmed by 11 bases and V by 4 bases; bases with no gene match: 9.

This clonotype is a singleton in its sample. The rearrangement joins TRBV11-2 to TRBJ2-7; 10 bases are shared with TRBD2. Germline CDR1 reads SGHAT; CDR2 reads FQNNGV. The CDR3 is 13 residues long. V was clipped by 0 bases and J by 12 bases; unmatched bases: 5. The CDR3 DNA is TGTGCCAGCAGCTTAGACTCCGGGACTAGCGCGTACTTC. Its protein product is CASSLDSGTSAYF.

This clonotype has only a few counts. The rearrangement links TRBV12-3 or TRBV12-4 to TRBJ1-5; D is unclear. Trimming shortened V by 8 bases and J by 4 bases, and 12 bases separated the two germline ends. The CDR3 extends over 13 amino acids. The CDR3 protein is CASGPRINQPQHF. The CDR3 DNA reads as TGTGCCAGCGGGCCGAGGATAAATCAGCCCCAGCATTTT.

The rearrangement links TRBV7-2 to TRBJ2-3; tentative D call: TRBD1 (5 bases). Deletions cut 2 bases from V and 6 bases from J, with 12 bases between. The CDR3 is 14 residues long. Germline CDR1 reads SGHTA; CDR2 reads FQGNSA. The CDR3 loop is CASSLRGQDDTQYF. CDR3 bases: TGTGCCAGCAGCTTAAGGGGCCAGGACGATACGCAGTATTTT.

The chain is built from TRBV7-6 and TRBJ2-1; 8 positions match TRBD2. V gave up 5 bases and J gave up 8 bases; unmatched junction bases: 11. The CDR3 loop spans 15 amino acids. From germline, CDR1 is SGHVS and CDR2 FNYEAQ. CDR3: CASSKAAGGIDEQFF. Here the CDR3 DNA reads TGTGCCAGCAGCAAGGCCGCGGGGGGCATCGATGAGCAGTTCTTC. The variable domain in full, completed from reference TRBV7-6 and TRBJ2-1, reads GAGVSQSPRYKVTKRGQDVALRCDPISGHVSLYWYRQALGQGPEFLTYFNYEAQQDKSGLPNDRFSAERPEGSISTLTIQRTEQRDSAMYRCASSKAAGGIDEQFFGPGTRLTVL.